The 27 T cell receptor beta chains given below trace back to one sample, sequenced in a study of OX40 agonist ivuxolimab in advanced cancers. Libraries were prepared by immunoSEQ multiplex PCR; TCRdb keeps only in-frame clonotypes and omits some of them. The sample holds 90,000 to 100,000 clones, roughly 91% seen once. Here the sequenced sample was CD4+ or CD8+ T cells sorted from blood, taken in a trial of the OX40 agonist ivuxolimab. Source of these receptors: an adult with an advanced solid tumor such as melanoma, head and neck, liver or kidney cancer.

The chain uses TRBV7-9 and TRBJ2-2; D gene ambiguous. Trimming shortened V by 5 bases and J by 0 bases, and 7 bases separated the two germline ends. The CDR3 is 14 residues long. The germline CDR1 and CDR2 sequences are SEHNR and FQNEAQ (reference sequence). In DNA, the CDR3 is TGTGCCAGCAGCCCTCCTTCGAACACCGGGGAGCTGTTTTTT. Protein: CASSPPSNTGELFF.

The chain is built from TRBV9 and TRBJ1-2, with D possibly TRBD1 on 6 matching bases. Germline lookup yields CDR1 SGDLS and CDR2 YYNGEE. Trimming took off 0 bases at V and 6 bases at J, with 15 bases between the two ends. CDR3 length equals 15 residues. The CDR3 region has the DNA TGTGCCAGCAGCGTAGGGGAGGGGACAACGAATGGCTACACCTTC. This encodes CASSVGEGTTNGYTF. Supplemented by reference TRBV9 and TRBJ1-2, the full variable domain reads DSGVTQTPKHLITATGQRVTLRCSPRSGDLSVYWYQQSLDQGLQFLIQYYNGEERAKGNILERFSAQQFPDLHSELNLSSLELGDSALYFCASSVGEGTTNGYTFGSGTRLTVV.

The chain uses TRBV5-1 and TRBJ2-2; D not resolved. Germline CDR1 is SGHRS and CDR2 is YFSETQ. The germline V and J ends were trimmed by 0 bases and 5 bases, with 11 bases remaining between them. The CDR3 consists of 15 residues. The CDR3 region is CASSLGPQETGELFF. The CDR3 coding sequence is TGCGCCAGCAGCTTGGGCCCTCAGGAGACCGGGGAGCTGTTTTTT.

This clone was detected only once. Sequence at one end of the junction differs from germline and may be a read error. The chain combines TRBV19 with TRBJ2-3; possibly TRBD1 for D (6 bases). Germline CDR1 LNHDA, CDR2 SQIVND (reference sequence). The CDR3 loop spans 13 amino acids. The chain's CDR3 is CANSINRADTQYF. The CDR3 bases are TGTGCCAATAGTATTAACAGGGCTGATACGCAGTATTTT.

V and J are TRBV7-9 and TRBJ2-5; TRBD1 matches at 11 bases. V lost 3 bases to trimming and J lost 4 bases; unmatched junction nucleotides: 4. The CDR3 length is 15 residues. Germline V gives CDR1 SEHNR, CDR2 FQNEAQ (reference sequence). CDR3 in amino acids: CASSFGQGAGETQYF. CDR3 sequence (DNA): TGTGCCAGCAGCTTTGGACAGGGGGCCGGAGAGACCCAGTACTTC.

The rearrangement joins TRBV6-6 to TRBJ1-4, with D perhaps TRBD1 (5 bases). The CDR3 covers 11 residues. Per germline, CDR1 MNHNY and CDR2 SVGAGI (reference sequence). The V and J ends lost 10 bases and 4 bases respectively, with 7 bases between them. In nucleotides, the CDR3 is TGTGCCACAGGGCTTAATGAAAAACTGTTTTTT. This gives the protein CATGLNEKLFF.

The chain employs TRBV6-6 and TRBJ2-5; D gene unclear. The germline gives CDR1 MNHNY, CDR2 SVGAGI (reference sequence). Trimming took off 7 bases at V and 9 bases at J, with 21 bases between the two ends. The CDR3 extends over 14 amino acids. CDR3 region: CASTSDGTVAAQYF. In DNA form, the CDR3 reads TGTGCCAGCACTTCCGACGGTACCGTTGCGGCCCAGTACTTC.

CDR3 bases: TGTGCCAGCAGCGTAGGTCTAGCGGACTATTACGAGCAGTACTTC. Translating gives CASSVGLADYYEQYF. This sequence joins TRBV9 and TRBJ2-7, with 7 bases identical to TRBD2. V lost 0 bases, J lost 4 bases, and 7 bases stayed unmatched. The germline V gene encodes CDR1 SGDLS and CDR2 YYNGEE. The CDR3 is made up of 15 amino acids.

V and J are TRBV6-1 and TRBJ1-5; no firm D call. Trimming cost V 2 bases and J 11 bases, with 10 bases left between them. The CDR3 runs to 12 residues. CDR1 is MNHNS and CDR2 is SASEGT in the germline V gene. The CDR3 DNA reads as TGTGCCAGCAGTGAAATAGGTTGGTCCCAGCATTTT. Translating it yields CASSEIGWSQHF.

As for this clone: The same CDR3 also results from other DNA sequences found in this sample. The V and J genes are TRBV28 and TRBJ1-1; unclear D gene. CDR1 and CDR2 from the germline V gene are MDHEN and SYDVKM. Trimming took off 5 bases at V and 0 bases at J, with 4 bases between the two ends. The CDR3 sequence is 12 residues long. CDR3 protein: CASSLMNTEAFF. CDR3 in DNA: TGTGCCAGCAGTCTTATGAACACTGAAGCTTTCTTT. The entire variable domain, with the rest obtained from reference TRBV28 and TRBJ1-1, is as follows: DVKVTQSSRYLVKRTGEKVFLECVQDMDHENMFWYRQDPGLGLRLIYFSYDVKMKEKGDIPEGYSVSREKKERFSLILESASTNQTSMYLCASSLMNTEAFFGQGTRLTVV.

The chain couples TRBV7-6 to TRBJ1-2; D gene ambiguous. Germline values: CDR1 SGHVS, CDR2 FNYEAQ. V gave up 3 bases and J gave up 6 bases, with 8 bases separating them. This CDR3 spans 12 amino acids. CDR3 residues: CASSLYGDGYTF. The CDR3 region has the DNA TGTGCCAGCAGCTTGTACGGGGATGGCTACACCTTC.

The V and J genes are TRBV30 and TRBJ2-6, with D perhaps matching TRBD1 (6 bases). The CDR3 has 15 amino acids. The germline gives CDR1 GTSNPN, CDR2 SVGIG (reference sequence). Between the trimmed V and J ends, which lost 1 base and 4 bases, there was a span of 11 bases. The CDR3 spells CAWSETGSGANVLTF. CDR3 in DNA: TGTGCCTGGAGTGAAACAGGGTCCGGGGCCAACGTCCTGACTTTC.

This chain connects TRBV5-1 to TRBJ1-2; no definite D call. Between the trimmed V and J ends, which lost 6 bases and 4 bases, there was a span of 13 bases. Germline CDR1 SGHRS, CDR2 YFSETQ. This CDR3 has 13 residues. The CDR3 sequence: CASTPNDPYGYTF. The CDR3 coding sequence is TGCGCCAGCACCCCTAACGACCCCTATGGCTACACCTTC.

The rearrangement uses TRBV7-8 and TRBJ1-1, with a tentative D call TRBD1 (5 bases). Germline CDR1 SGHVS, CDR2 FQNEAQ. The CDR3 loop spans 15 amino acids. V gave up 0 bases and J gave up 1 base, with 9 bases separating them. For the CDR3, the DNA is TGTGCCAGCAGCTTAGCGACGGGGACGAACACTGAAGCTTTCTTT. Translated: CASSLATGTNTEAFF. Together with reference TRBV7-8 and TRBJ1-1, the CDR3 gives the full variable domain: GAGVSQSPRYKVAKRGQDVALRCDPISGHVSLFWYQQALGQGPEFLTYFQNEAQLDKSGLPSDRFFAERPEGSVSTLKIQRTQQEDSAVYLCASSLATGTNTEAFFGQGTRLTVV.

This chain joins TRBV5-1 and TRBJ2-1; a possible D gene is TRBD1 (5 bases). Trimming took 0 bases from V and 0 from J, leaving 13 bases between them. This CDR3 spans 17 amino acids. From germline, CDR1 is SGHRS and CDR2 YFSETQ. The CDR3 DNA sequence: TGCGCCAGCAGCTTGGAGGGGCTCAGGAGCTCCTACAATGAGCAGTTCTTC. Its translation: CASSLEGLRSSYNEQFF.

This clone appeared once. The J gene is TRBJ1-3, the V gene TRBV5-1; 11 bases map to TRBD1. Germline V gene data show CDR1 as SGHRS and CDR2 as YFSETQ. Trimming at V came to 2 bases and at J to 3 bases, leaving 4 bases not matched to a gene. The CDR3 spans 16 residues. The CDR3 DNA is TGCGCCAGCAGCTTAGGACAGGGGGCTTTTGGAAACACCATATATTTT. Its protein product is CASSLGQGAFGNTIYF.

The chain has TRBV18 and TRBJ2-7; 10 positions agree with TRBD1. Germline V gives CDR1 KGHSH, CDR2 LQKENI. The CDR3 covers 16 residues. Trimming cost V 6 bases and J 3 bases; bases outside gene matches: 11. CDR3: CASSHPNRDRGYEQYF. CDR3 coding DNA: TGTGCCAGCTCCCATCCAAACCGGGACAGGGGCTACGAGCAGTACTTC.

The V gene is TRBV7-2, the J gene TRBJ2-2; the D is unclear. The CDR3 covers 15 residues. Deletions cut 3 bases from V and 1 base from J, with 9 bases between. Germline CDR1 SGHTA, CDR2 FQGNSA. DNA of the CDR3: TGTGCCAGCAGCTTCTCCGCCGGGAACACCGGGGAGCTGTTTTTT. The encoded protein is CASSFSAGNTGELFF.

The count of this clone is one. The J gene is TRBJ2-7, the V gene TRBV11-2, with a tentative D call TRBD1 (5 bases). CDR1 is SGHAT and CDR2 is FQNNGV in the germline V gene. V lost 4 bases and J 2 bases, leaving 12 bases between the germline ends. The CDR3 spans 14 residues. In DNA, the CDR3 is TGTGCCAGCAGCTCGACAGCTATAACCTACGAGCAGTACTTC. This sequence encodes CASSSTAITYEQYF.

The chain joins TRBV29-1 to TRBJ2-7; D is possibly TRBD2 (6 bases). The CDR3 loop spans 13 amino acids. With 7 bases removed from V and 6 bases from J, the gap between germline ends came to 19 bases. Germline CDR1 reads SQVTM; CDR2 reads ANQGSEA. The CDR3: CSGSTGVWAEQYF. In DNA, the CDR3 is TGCAGCGGATCCACGGGAGTCTGGGCCGAGCAGTACTTC.

This CDR3 is CASSMSEGNQPQHF. The CDR3 DNA reads as TGTGCCAGCAGTATGTCGGAGGGAAATCAGCCCCAGCATTTT. This chain links TRBV6-1 with TRBJ1-5; D is unresolved. The V gene's germline CDR1 is MNHNS and CDR2 SASEGT. CDR3 size: 14 residues. V gave up 5 bases and J gave up 4 bases, with 12 bases separating them.

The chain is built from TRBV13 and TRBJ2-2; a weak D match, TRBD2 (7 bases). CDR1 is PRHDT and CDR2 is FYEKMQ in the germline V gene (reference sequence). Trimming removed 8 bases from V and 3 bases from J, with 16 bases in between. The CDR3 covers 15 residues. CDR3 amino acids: CASGRGARDTGELFF. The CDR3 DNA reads TGTGCCAGCGGTCGGGGGGCGCGGGACACCGGGGAGCTGTTTTTT. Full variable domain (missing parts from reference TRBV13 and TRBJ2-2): AAGVIQSPRHLIKEKRETATLKCYPIPRHDTVYWYQQGPGQDPQFLISFYEKMQSDKGSIPDRFSAQQFSDYHSELNMSSLELGDSALYFCASGRGARDTGELFFGEGSRLTVL.

CDR3 coding DNA: TGTGCCAGCAGCGCGGGACTAGCGATTTACGAGCAGTACTTC. This codes for CASSAGLAIYEQYF. This chain connects TRBV7-2 to TRBJ2-7; 10 bases are shared with TRBD2. The V gene's germline CDR1 is SGHTA and CDR2 FQGNSA. This CDR3 region has 14 residues. V lost 5 bases to trimming and J lost 4 bases; unmatched junction nucleotides: 5.

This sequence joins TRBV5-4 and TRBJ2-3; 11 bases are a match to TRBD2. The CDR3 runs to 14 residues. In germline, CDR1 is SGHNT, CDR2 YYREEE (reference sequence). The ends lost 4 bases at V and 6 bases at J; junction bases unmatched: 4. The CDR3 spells CASSPLAGVDTQYF. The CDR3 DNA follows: TGTGCCAGCAGCCCACTAGCGGGGGTGGATACGCAGTATTTT.

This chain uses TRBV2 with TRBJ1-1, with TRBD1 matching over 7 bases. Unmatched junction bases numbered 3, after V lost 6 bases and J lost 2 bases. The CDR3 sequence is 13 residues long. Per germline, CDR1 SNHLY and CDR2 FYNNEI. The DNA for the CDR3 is TGTGCCAGCAGATGGGACAGTAACACTGAAGCTTTCTTT. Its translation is CASRWDSNTEAFF. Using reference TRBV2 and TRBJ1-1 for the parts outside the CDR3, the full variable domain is EPEVTQTPSHQVTQMGQEVILRCVPISNHLYFYWYRQILGQKVEFLVSFYNNEISEKSEIFDDQFSVERPDGSNFTLKIRSTKLEDSAMYFCASRWDSNTEAFFGQGTRLTVV.

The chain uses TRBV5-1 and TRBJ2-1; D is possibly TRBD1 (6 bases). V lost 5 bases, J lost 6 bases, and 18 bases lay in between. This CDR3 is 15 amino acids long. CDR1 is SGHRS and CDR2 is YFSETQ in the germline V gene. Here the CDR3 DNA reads TGCGCCAGCAGGAAAGGGGGAGCCCTCGCCAATGAGCAGTTCTTC. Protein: CASRKGGALANEQFF.

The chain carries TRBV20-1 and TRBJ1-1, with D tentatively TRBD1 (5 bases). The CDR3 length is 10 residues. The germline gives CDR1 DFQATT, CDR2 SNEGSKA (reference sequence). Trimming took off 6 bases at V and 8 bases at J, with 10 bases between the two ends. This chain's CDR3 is CSASREEAFF. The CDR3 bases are TGCAGTGCAAGCAGGGAAGAAGCTTTCTTT.